These T cell receptor beta chains were read from a single sample in a study of OX40 agonist ivuxolimab in advanced cancers. TCRdb's table, derived via immunoSEQ multiplex PCR, lists solely in-frame clones and lacks some. The sample lists 100,000 or so clones; around 95% were seen once. The source material was CD4+ or CD8+ T cells sorted from blood, sampled in a trial of the OX40 agonist ivuxolimab. These receptors came from an adult with an advanced solid tumor such as melanoma, head and neck, liver or kidney cancer. The CDR3 runs from the conserved cysteine through the conserved F or W. D genes are given only for firm matches. The size field is filled for only some rows; it gives once, few, many or a size class.

TRBD2 TRBJ2-3 TRBV7-9 . CASSLELAGVVADTQYF
. TRBJ2-4 TRBV4-1 . CASSQPPQIVQYF
. TRBJ2-5 TRBV6-5 . CASSYGGSEETQYF
TRBD1 TRBJ2-2 TRBV5-1 . CASSSRTGANTGELFF
. TRBJ1-5 TRBV6-5 few CASSFRGYNQPQHF
. TRBJ2-3 TRBV29-1 . CSVEDLRTDTQYF
TRBD1 TRBJ1-6 TRBV6-5 . CASSRQGDGDSPLHF
. TRBJ1-1 TRBV5-1 . CASSVPNTEAFF
TRBD2 TRBJ2-5 TRBV19 . CASSGGVQETQYF
. TRBJ2-1 TRBV27 . CASSLTGNEQFF
TRBD2 TRBJ2-1 TRBV7-8 . CASSFGEASGSNEQFF
. TRBJ2-3 TRBV7-2 . CASSSVRGTDTQYF
. TRBJ2-1 TRBV11-3 . CASSLGADEQFF
. TRBJ1-6 TRBV28 . CATQPGGNSPLHF
. TRBJ2-7 TRBV4-1 . CASSQEGSSYEQYF
TRBD1 TRBJ1-1 TRBV27 . CASGGDRMNTEAFF
TRBD1 TRBJ2-1 TRBV6-1 . CASSDPGQGPPYNEQFF
. TRBJ1-1 TRBV4-3 . CASSYGHLNTEAFF
TRBD2 TRBJ2-3 TRBV4-2 . CASSQASGGGDTQYF
. TRBJ2-7 TRBV5-8 . CASSVGVAILVNEYF
TRBD1 TRBJ1-6 TRBV11-3 . CASSFQGGSYNSPLHF
. TRBJ2-2 TRBV7-9 . CASSPLWGNTGELFF
. TRBJ2-2 TRBV5-1 . CASTLQGDGELFF
TRBD1 TRBJ2-5 TRBV4-1 . CASSQALKTGPQETQYF
. TRBJ1-5 TRBV28 . CASSFRSEGNQPQHF
. TRBJ1-1 TRBV6-6 . CASSQVGDTEAFF
. TRBJ2-6 TRBV15 . CATSRVGSSGANVLTF
TRBD1 TRBJ2-7 TRBV5-4 . CASSPGTARYEQYF
. TRBJ2-7 TRBV7-9 . CASSLRPSYEQYF
. TRBJ2-7 TRBV28 . CASKPTAILSYEQYF
TRBD1 TRBJ1-1 TRBV4-1 . CASSPDRGGTEAFF
. TRBJ2-1 TRBV7-9 . CASSTGLGGDEQFF
TRBD1 TRBJ1-2 TRBV4-2 . CASSHGDRGLDGYTF
. TRBJ2-2 TRBV18 . CASSPSGIMNTGELFF
. TRBJ1-1 TRBV2 . CASSEFSGVMNTEAFF
. TRBJ1-1 TRBV7-9 . CASSLVSGDTEAFF
TRBD1 TRBJ1-1 TRBV19 once CASTPGQVSNTEAFF
TRBD2 TRBJ2-7 TRBV7-9 . CASSPYGLAHEQYF
. TRBJ2-5 TRBV11-3 . CASSLWTQETQYF